One and the same sample provided the 17 T cell receptor beta chains below, sequenced in a study of cytomegalovirus exposure and HLA in healthy donors. Some clones are missing from TCRdb's copy, which holds only in-frame ones; the method was immunoSEQ multiplex PCR. Counted here are 52,000 or so clones, 89% occurring once; the ten biggest clones make up roughly 14%. Sequenced sample: PBMCs. The receptors were gathered from a woman aged 18 to 35 in good health and CMV-seronegative.

This clone was observed a handful of times. The CDR3 DNA reads as TGTGCCAGCAGTTTAGTGGCCGGAAACACCATATATTTT. It yields the protein CASSLVAGNTIYF. The chain has TRBV27 and TRBJ1-3; D is unresolved. Between the trimmed V and J ends, which lost 2 bases and 4 bases, there was a span of 6 bases. Germline CDR1 reads MNHEY; CDR2 reads SMNVEV (reference sequence). CDR3 length: 13 amino acids.

This clone was detected only a few times. The chain recombines TRBV4-2 with TRBJ1-5; TRBD1 matches at 10 bases. The CDR3 covers 15 residues. V trimming: 4 bases; J trimming: 5 bases; junction bases outside the gene matches: 5. The germline V gene has CDR1 LGHNA and CDR2 YNFKEQ. The CDR3 spells CASSRRQGADQPQHF. The CDR3 DNA sequence: TGTGCCAGCAGCCGCCGACAGGGGGCGGATCAGCCCCAGCATTTT.

This sequence joins TRBV5-4 and TRBJ2-7; D may be TRBD2 (6 bases). The V gene lost 2 bases and the J gene lost 1 base, with 16 bases spanning the gap. The CDR3 extends over 16 amino acids. Germline V gene sequence: CDR1 SGHNT, CDR2 YYREEE (reference sequence). DNA of the CDR3: TGTGCCAGCAGCTTTGCAGTTGGGAGCGGGTCCTACGAGCAGTACTTC. Its translation is CASSFAVGSGSYEQYF.

This chain connects TRBV7-8 to TRBJ1-2; a possible D gene is TRBD1 (5 bases). CDR1 is SGHVS and CDR2 is FQNEAQ in the germline V gene. The CDR3 is 15 amino acids. Trimming took off 2 bases at V and 4 bases at J, with 14 bases between the two ends. Here the CDR3 DNA reads TGTGCCAGCAGCTTAACGACAGCTGAGAGCTATGGCTACACCTTC. Protein product: CASSLTTAESYGYTF. Combining the CDR3 with reference TRBV7-8 and TRBJ1-2 gives the whole variable domain GAGVSQSPRYKVAKRGQDVALRCDPISGHVSLFWYQQALGQGPEFLTYFQNEAQLDKSGLPSDRFFAERPEGSVSTLKIQRTQQEDSAVYLCASSLTTAESYGYTFGSGTRLTVV.

This clone is a singleton in its sample. V is TRBV11-2 and J is TRBJ2-1; perhaps TRBD1 as D (6 bases). CDR1 is SGHAT and CDR2 is FQNNGV in the germline V gene. The CDR3 length is 13 residues. V was clipped by 5 bases and J by 8 bases, with 13 bases between them. The CDR3 spells CASSLGAGHEQFF. The CDR3 region has the DNA TGTGCCAGCAGCCTGGGGGCGGGCCATGAGCAGTTCTTC.

V usage is TRBV6-6 and J usage is TRBJ2-7, with a possible D match to TRBD1 (6 bases). The germline V gene has CDR1 MNHNY and CDR2 SVGAGI (reference sequence). V was trimmed by 7 bases and J by 2 bases, leaving 15 bases between them. The CDR3 has 14 residues. CDR3 loop: CASNPLTGPYEQYF. CDR3 sequence (DNA): TGTGCCAGCAATCCTTTGACAGGACCCTACGAGCAGTACTTC.

The gene calls are TRBV9 and TRBJ2-3; TRBD2 agrees at 9 bases. Trimming cost V 3 bases and J 5 bases; bases outside gene matches: 10. The CDR3 consists of 16 residues. Germline V gene data show CDR1 as SGDLS and CDR2 as YYNGEE. Written as DNA, the CDR3 is TGTGCCAGCAGCGCCACTAGCGGGCCTGCAGGAGATACGCAGTATTTT. It specifies CASSATSGPAGDTQYF.

The chain uses TRBV5-6 and TRBJ2-7, with a tentative D call TRBD1 (6 bases). The CDR3 is 15 residues long. The germline V gene has CDR1 SGHDT and CDR2 YYEEEE. Between the trimmed V and J ends, which lost 4 bases and 3 bases, there was a span of 17 bases. CDR3 sequence reads: CASSTSQGLSYEQYF. The CDR3 DNA reads as TGTGCCAGCAGCACATCACAGGGTTTGAGCTACGAGCAGTACTTC.

The CDR3 here is CASSQDYGGVYEQYF. The DNA for the CDR3 is TGCGCCAGCAGCCAAGATTACGGAGGGGTCTACGAGCAGTACTTC. The rearrangement links TRBV4-3 to TRBJ2-7, with a possible D match to TRBD2 (6 bases). V was trimmed by 0 bases and J by 3 bases, leaving 12 bases between them. The CDR3 has 15 residues. The germline V gene encodes CDR1 LGHNA and CDR2 YSLEER.

The CDR3 spells CASSQSTTSGGIQETQYF. DNA of the CDR3: TGTGCCAGCAGCCAAAGTACGACTAGCGGGGGCATACAAGAGACCCAGTACTTC. The chain is built from TRBV14 and TRBJ2-5, with 12 positions matching TRBD2. V gave up 2 bases and J gave up 2 bases; unmatched junction bases: 9. The CDR3 has 18 residues. Germline-derived CDR1 and CDR2 are SGHDN and FVKESK.

About this clone itself: The same CDR3 arises from other DNA sequences in this sample as well. The rearrangement uses TRBV28 and TRBJ2-7; 14 bases align to TRBD2. In germline, CDR1 is MDHEN, CDR2 SYDVKM. CDR3 length: 15 residues. Trimming at V came to 6 bases and at J to 6 bases, leaving 7 bases not matched to a gene. CDR3 in amino acids: CASRLGGLAGVEQYF. The CDR3 DNA reads as TGTGCCAGCAGACTAGGGGGACTAGCGGGAGTCGAGCAGTACTTC.

V and J are TRBV7-9 and TRBJ1-2; D gene uncertain. This CDR3 is 13 amino acids long. Trimming left V 5 bases short and J 5 bases short, with 12 bases between. The germline V gene has CDR1 SEHNR and CDR2 FQNEAQ (reference sequence). The chain's CDR3 is CASSPGSSYGYTF. The CDR3 region has the DNA TGTGCCAGCAGCCCGGGGTCCTCATATGGCTACACCTTC. The full variable domain, rest sourced from reference TRBV7-9 and TRBJ1-2, is DTGVSQNPRHKITKRGQNVTFRCDPISEHNRLYWYRQTLGQGPEFLTYFQNEAQLEKSRLLSDRFSAERPKGSFSTLEIQRTEQGDSAMYLCASSPGSSYGYTFGSGTRLTVV.

This clone was seen a handful of times. This sequence joins TRBV7-2 and TRBJ1-1; TRBD1 matches at 7 bases. The V gene's germline CDR1 is SGHTA and CDR2 FQGNSA. The CDR3 is made up of 12 amino acids. V lost 3 bases and J lost 11; bases outside the gene matches: 6. The DNA of the CDR3 is TGTGCCAGCAGCTTCCTGACAGGGCAGGCTTTCTTT. Amino acid sequence: CASSFLTGQAFF.

This sequence joins TRBV19 and TRBJ2-2; 10 bases match TRBD2. The CDR3 runs 17 residues. V gave up 1 base and J gave up 2 bases; unmatched junction bases: 4. Germline assignment: CDR1 LNHDA and CDR2 SQIVND (reference sequence). DNA of the CDR3: TGTGCCAGTAGTATAGCTAGCGGGGGCGAAAACACCGGGGAGCTGTTTTTT. Translation: CASSIASGGENTGELFF.

The V and J genes are TRBV11-2 and TRBJ2-5; a weak D match, TRBD2 (6 bases). This CDR3 has 14 amino acids. Per germline, CDR1 SGHAT and CDR2 FQNNGV. V was pared by 0 bases and J by 4 bases, with 9 bases between. The CDR3 is CASSLDLARETQYF. CDR3 nucleotide sequence: TGTGCCAGCAGCTTAGATCTAGCGAGAGAGACCCAGTACTTC.

J is TRBJ2-2 and V is TRBV19, with D unclear. The CDR3 contains 13 residues. V lost 4 bases to trimming and J lost 0 bases, with 3 bases between them. Germline values: CDR1 LNHDA, CDR2 SQIVND (reference sequence). CDR3 sequence (DNA): TGTGCCAGTAGTAACACGAACACCGGGGAGCTGTTTTTT. It codes for CASSNTNTGELFF.

The chain links TRBV27 to TRBJ2-2; 8 bases are a match to TRBD1. In germline, CDR1 is MNHEY, CDR2 SMNVEV (reference sequence). The J segment lost 0 bases and the V segment lost 5 bases, leaving 11 bases of the junction unmatched. This CDR3 comprises 18 residues. The CDR3 spells CASSPYLGQASNTGELFF. The CDR3 DNA follows: TGTGCCAGCAGTCCCTATCTGGGACAGGCCTCGAACACCGGGGAGCTGTTTTTT.